This T cell receptor beta chain was recorded in a study of shared clonotypes between healthy human individuals. The table came from immunoSEQ multiplex PCR; TCRdb's copy has only in-frame clones and leaves some out. The repertoire holds around 690,000 clones, with about 90% as singletons. V dropped 6 bases and J dropped 6; count of bases not matched to a gene: 3. The CDR3 consists of 13 residues. Germline V lookup: CDR1 MNHEY, CDR2 SVGAGI. Sequencing was carried out using memory CD8+ T cells from PBMCs. Subset denoted: CD45RO+ cells pooled with CCR7-negative TemRA cells. The receptor was isolated from a man aged 18 to 29 in good health. Some clones in this sample may be carry-over from other donors' samples. The chain carries TRBV6-5 and TRBJ1-5; TRBD1 matches at 9 bases. CDR3: CASSRDRVQPQHF. The CDR3, as DNA: TGTGCCAGCAGCCGGGACAGGGTTCAGCCCCAGCATTTT.